These 8 T cell receptor beta chains share one sample of origin, sequenced in a study of cytomegalovirus exposure and HLA in healthy donors (TCRdb year 2017). Libraries came from the immunoSEQ multiplex PCR assay. For the multiplex PCR, a mixture combining 60 forward primers for TCR Vbeta segments and 13 reverse primers for TCR Jbeta segments was used. In its TCRdb copy, this immuneACCESS table keeps in-frame sequences only and misses some clones. Where compared with another copy, unresolved V genes explain less than half of these, and the others have no known cause. For this sample there are some 120,000 clones; about two thirds appear just once. The top ten hold approximately 4.3% of the sample. The sequenced sample consisted of PBMCs. The receptor set was obtained from a man aged 55 to 70 in good health and CMV-seropositive.

In this sample, this clone turned up a few times. V is TRBV19 and J is TRBJ2-3, with D possibly matching TRBD2 (5 bases). Germline CDR1 is LNHDA and CDR2 is SQIVND (reference sequence). The V end was cut by 4 bases, the J end by 0 bases, with 14 bases between. This CDR3 has 16 amino acids. CDR3 DNA: TGTGCCAGTAGTACCCGACACCGGACTAGCACAGATACGCAGTATTTT. It specifies CASSTRHRTSTDTQYF.

The V call is TRBV19, the J call TRBJ2-3; TRBD2 matches at 10 bases. Unmatched junction bases numbered 5, after V lost 7 bases and J lost 1 base. Germline loops: CDR1 LNHDA, CDR2 SQIVND (reference sequence). This CDR3 region has 15 residues. CDR3 DNA: TGTGCCAGTACTCGGGGGACTAGCGGCACAGATACGCAGTATTTT. Its protein product is CASTRGTSGTDTQYF.

The gene calls are TRBV5-6 and TRBJ2-1; TRBD2 matches 8 bases. Germline V gene data show CDR1 as SGHDT and CDR2 as YYEEEE. V lost 3 bases, J lost 5 bases, and 10 bases stayed unmatched. CDR3 length: 16 residues. The CDR3 DNA reads as TGTGCCAGCAGCTGGGGGGGGGCGGGGGGAAACAATGAGCAGTTCTTC. It is translated as CASSWGGAGGNNEQFF.

V is TRBV6-5 and J is TRBJ1-6; no clear D. The germline V and J ends were trimmed by 0 bases and 0 bases, with 6 bases remaining between them. The CDR3 length is 16 residues. Germline V gene sequence: CDR1 MNHEY, CDR2 SVGAGI. CDR3 in amino acids: CASSYSWSSYNSPLHF. DNA of the CDR3: TGTGCCAGCAGTTACTCTTGGAGCTCCTATAATTCACCCCTCCACTTT.

This clone was observed a handful of times. J is TRBJ1-6 and V is TRBV11-2; tentative D call: TRBD1 (6 bases). Germline values: CDR1 SGHAT, CDR2 FQNNGV. The CDR3 has 16 residues. The ends were cut back, 0 bases at V and 6 bases at J, with 12 bases in the middle. The CDR3: CASSLEPGHTNSPLHF. The CDR3 DNA follows: TGTGCCAGCAGCTTAGAGCCGGGACACACTAATTCACCCCTCCACTTT.

The chain uses TRBV29-1 and TRBJ2-1, with 8 bases that match TRBD2. The germline V gene encodes CDR1 SQVTM and CDR2 ANQGSEA. The V segment lost 5 bases and the J segment 5 bases; nucleotides outside the gene matches: 8. This CDR3 comprises 14 residues. The CDR3 loop reads CSVHRGGVNNEQFF. In nucleotides, the CDR3 is TGCAGCGTTCACCGGGGGGGCGTTAACAATGAGCAGTTCTTC.

The V call is TRBV11-3, the J call TRBJ2-6; D is perhaps TRBD1 (5 bases). CDR1 is SGHNT, CDR2 YENEEA, per germline. Trimming shortened V by 0 bases and J by 1 base, and 13 bases separated the two germline ends. This CDR3 spans 18 amino acids. DNA of the CDR3: TGTGCCAGCAGCTTAGAGGGCAGGGTCGGGTCTGGGGCCAACGTCCTGACTTTC. Translated: CASSLEGRVGSGANVLTF.

The chain is built from TRBV4-1 and TRBJ1-6, with D perhaps matching TRBD1 (6 bases). The CDR3 extends over 21 amino acids. The V and J ends lost 1 base and 0 bases respectively, with 22 bases between them. In germline, CDR1 is MGHRA, CDR2 YSYEKL. The CDR3 nucleotides read TGCGCCAGCAGCCAAGCGGCGGTCTTAGGGACATATAGCTCCTATAATTCACCCCTCCACTTT. The encoded protein is CASSQAAVLGTYSSYNSPLHF.